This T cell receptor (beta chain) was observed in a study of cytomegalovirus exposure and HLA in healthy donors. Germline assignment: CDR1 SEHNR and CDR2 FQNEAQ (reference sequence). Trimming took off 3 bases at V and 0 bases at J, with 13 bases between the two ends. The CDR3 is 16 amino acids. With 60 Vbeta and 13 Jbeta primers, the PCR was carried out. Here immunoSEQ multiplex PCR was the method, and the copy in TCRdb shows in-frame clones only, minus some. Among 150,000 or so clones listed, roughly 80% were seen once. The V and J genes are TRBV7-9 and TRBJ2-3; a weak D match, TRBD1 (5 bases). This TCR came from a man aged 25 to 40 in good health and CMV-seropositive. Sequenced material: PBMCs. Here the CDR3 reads CASSFPTASSTDTQYF. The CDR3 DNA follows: TGTGCCAGCAGCTTCCCGACAGCTTCTAGCACAGATACGCAGTATTTT.